One and the same sample provided the 6 T cell receptor beta chains below, sequenced in a study of cytomegalovirus exposure and HLA in healthy donors. PCR used 60 Vbeta primers and 13 Jbeta primers. Sequenced by immunoSEQ multiplex PCR; TCRdb stores in-frame clones only, minus some. The sample includes 72,000 or so clones, approximately 80% of them seen just once. Sequenced: PBMCs. The origin of the receptors is a man aged 18-30 years in good health and CMV-seropositive.

The V and J genes are TRBV15 and TRBJ2-7; a possible D gene is TRBD1 (6 bases). In germline, CDR1 is LNHNV, CDR2 YYDKDF (reference sequence). V lost 1 base and J lost 3, with 10 bases in between. The CDR3 length is 14 residues. This CDR3 is CATSRVRDIYEQYF. CDR3 coding DNA: TGTGCCACCAGCAGAGTCCGGGACATCTACGAGCAGTACTTC.

V usage is TRBV2 and J usage is TRBJ1-1; D gene ambiguous. Trimming stripped 3 bases from V and 4 bases from J, with 12 bases between. The CDR3 extends over 14 amino acids. Germline values: CDR1 SNHLY, CDR2 FYNNEI. The CDR3 region is CASSDFMRGTEAFF. CDR3 coding DNA: TGTGCCAGCAGTGATTTCATGCGGGGCACTGAAGCTTTCTTT.

The genes are TRBV21-1 and TRBJ2-7; the table's D call of TRBD2 was not tested on the DNA. TRBV21-1 counts as a pseudogene. The CDR3 length is 14 residues. The CDR3 coding sequence is TGTGCCAGCAGCGCTGGGACTAGCGTCCACGAGCAGTACTTC. Its protein product is CASSAGTSVHEQYF.

V and J are TRBV6-5 and TRBJ2-2; D remains unclear. The V and J ends lost 5 bases and 4 bases respectively, with 14 bases between them. This CDR3 is 15 amino acids long. Germline V lookup: CDR1 MNHEY, CDR2 SVGAGI. The CDR3 loop reads CASSRLPDTTGELFF. In DNA form, the CDR3 reads TGTGCCAGCAGTCGCCTACCCGACACCACCGGGGAGCTGTTTTTT.

The rearrangement joins TRBV5-6 to TRBJ2-4; 7 bases are a match to TRBD1. The CDR3 runs to 19 residues. V lost 0 bases, J lost 0 bases, and 12 bases stayed unmatched. Germline CDR1 is SGHDT and CDR2 is YYEEEE. The CDR3 spells CASSLVRDRGLLAKNIQYF. The CDR3 DNA reads TGTGCCAGCAGCTTGGTCCGGGACAGAGGACTTCTAGCCAAAAACATTCAGTACTTC.

The chain carries TRBV7-8 and TRBJ2-7; tentative D call: TRBD1 (5 bases). This CDR3 spans 15 amino acids. V shed 5 bases and J shed 0 bases, with 14 bases lying between them. CDR1 SGHVS and CDR2 FQNEAQ come from the germline V gene. This chain's CDR3 is CASSLRAGRSYEQYF. The DNA of the CDR3 is TGTGCCAGCAGCCTCCGGGCAGGGCGCTCCTACGAGCAGTACTTC.